These T cell receptor beta chains were read from a single sample in a study of lung T cells in sarcoidosis with Löfgren's syndrome. TCRdb re-called the reads with MiXCR, one entry per CDR3 protein. The table lists 15,000 to 20,000 distinct CDR3 sequences, roughly 20% of them singletons. Sequences were obtained from CD4+ T cells from PBMCs. The source of these receptors is a human donor with sarcoidosis (Löfgren's syndrome or another form), or a control subject (not recorded which). CDR3s include the opening cysteine and the closing phenylalanine or tryptophan. The order of the fields is V gene, CDR3 protein.

v_gene: TRBV7-2
CDR3aa: CASSLEQGGLYTEAFF

v_gene: TRBV20-1
CDR3aa: CSARPGKQETQYF

v_gene: TRBV6-1
CDR3aa: CASSVQKYNEQFF

v_gene: TRBV4-3
CDR3aa: CASSQDRVNEKLFF

v_gene: TRBV6-2/TRBV6-3
CDR3aa: CVSSSLREQLF

v_gene: TRBV5-1
CDR3aa: CASSLPGSTDTQYF

v_gene: TRBV19
CDR3aa: CASSRTVKDAYEQYF

v_gene: TRBV11-2
CDR3aa: CASSLRAGSYEQYF

v_gene: TRBV7-6
CDR3aa: CASITRRAVYNEQFF

v_gene: TRBV7-2
CDR3aa: CASSFFLTSGRGHGELFF